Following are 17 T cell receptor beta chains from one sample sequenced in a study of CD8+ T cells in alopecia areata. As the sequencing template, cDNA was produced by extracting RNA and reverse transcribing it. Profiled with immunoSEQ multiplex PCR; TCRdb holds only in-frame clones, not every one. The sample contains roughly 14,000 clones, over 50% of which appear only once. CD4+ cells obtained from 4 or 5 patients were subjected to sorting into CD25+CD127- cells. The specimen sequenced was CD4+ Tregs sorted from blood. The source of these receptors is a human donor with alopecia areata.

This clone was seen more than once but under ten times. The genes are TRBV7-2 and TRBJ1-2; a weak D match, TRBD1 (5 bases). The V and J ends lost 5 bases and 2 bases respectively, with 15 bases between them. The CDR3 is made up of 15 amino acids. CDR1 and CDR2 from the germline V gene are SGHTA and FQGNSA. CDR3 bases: TGTGCCAGCAGCCACGGAGGGGAGGGGAACTATGGCTACACCTTC. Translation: CASSHGGEGNYGYTF.

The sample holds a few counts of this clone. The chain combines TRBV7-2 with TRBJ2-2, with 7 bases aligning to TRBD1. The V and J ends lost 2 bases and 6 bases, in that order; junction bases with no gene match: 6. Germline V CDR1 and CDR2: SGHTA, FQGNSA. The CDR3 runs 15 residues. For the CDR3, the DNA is TGTGCCAGCAGCTTACAGGCACAGGGGTCCGGGGAGCTGTTTTTT. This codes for CASSLQAQGSGELFF.

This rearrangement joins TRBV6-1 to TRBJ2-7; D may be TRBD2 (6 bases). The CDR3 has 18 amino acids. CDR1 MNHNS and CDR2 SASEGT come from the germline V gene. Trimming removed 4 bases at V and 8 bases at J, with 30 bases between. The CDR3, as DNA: TGTGCCAGCAGTGGGGTTTTGATCACGGGCGGGATGACCCGAAAGCAGTACTTC. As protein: CASSGVLITGGMTRKQYF.

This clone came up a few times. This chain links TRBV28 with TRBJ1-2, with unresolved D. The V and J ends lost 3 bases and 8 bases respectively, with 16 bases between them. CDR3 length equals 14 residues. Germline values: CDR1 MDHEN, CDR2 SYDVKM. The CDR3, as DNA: TGTGCCAGCAGTTTGGGCGGTCATCTGGGGGGCTACACCTTC. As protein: CASSLGGHLGGYTF.

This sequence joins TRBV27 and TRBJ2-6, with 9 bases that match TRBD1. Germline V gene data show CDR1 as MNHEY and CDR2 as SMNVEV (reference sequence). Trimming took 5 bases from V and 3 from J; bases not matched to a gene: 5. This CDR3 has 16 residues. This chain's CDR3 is CASSPQGALGANVLTF. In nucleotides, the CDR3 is TGTGCCAGCAGTCCACAGGGGGCGCTTGGGGCCAACGTCCTGACTTTC.

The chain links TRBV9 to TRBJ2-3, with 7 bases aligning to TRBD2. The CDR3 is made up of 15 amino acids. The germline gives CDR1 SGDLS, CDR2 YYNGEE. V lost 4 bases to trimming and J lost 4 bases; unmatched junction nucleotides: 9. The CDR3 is CASSPREGRADTQYF. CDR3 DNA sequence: TGTGCCAGCAGCCCAAGGGAGGGCCGGGCAGATACGCAGTATTTT.

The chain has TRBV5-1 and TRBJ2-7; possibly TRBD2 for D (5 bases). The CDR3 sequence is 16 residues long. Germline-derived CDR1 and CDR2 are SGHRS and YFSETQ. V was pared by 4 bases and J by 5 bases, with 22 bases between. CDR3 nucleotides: TGCGCCAGCAGCCTCGGGGAAAGGATACTCACCGACGAGCAGTACTTC. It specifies CASSLGERILTDEQYF.

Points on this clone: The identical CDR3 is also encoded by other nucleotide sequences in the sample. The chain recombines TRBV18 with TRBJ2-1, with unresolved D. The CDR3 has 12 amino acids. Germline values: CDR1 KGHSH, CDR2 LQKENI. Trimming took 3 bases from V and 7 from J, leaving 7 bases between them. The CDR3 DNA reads TGTGCCAGCTCACCCCGGGCAAATGAGCAGTTCTTC. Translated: CASSPRANEQFF.

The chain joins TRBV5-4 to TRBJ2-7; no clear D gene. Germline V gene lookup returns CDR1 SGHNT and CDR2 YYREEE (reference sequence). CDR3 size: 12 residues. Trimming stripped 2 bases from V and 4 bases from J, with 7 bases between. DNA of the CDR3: TGTGCCAGCAGCTTCAAGGGATACGAGCAGTACTTC. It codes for CASSFKGYEQYF.

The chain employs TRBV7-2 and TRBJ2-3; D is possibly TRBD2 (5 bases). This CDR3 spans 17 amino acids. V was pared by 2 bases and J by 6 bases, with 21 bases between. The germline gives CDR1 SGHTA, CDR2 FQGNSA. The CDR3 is CASSLRTLAFAGDTQYF. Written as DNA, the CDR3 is TGTGCCAGCAGCTTACGTACCCTCGCGTTTGCGGGCGATACGCAGTATTTT.

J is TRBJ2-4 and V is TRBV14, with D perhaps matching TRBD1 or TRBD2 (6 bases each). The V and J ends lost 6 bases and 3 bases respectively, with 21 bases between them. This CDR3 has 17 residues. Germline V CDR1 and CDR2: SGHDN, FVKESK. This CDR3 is CASSQNPAGRGKNIQYF. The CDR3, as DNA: TGTGCCAGCAGTCAGAACCCAGCGGGCAGGGGCAAAAACATTCAGTACTTC.

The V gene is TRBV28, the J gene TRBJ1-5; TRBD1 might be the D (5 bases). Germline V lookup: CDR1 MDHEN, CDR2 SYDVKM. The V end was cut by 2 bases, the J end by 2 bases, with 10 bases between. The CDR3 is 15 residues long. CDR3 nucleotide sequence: TGTGCCAGCAGTTTAGCAGGGTTGCGCAATCAGCCCCAGCATTTT. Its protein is CASSLAGLRNQPQHF. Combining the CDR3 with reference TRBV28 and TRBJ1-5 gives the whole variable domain DVKVTQSSRYLVKRTGEKVFLECVQDMDHENMFWYRQDPGLGLRLIYFSYDVKMKEKGDIPEGYSVSREKKERFSLILESASTNQTSMYLCASSLAGLRNQPQHFGDGTRLSIL.

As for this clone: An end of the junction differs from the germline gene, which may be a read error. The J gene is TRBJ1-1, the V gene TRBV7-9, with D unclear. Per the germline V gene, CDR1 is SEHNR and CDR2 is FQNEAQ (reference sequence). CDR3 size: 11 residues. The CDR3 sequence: CASGLGTEAFF. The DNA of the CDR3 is TGTGCCAGCGGCTTAGGCACTGAAGCTTTCTTT.

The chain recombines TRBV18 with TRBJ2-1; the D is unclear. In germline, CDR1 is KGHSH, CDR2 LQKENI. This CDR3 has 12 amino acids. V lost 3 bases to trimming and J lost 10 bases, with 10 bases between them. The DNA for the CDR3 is TGTGCCAGCTCACCCCTGGTGACGGAGCAGTTCTTC. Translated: CASSPLVTEQFF.

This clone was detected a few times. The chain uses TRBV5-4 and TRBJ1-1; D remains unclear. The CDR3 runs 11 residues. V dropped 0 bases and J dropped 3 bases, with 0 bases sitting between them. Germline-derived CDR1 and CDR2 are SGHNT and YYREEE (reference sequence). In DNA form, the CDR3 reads TGTGCCAGCAGCTTGGACACTGAAGCTTTCTTT. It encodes CASSLDTEAFF.

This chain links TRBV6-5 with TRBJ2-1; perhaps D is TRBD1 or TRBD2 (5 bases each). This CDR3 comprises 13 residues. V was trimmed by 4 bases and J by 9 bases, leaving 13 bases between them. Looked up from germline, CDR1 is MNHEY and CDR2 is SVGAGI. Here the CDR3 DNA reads TGTGCCAGCAGTTCCTCAGGGAGTGCTGAGCAGTTCTTC. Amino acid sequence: CASSSSGSAEQFF.

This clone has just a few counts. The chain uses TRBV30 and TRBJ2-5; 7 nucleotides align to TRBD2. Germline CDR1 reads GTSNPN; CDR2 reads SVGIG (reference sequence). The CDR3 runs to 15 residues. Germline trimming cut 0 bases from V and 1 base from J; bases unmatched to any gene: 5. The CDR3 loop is CAWSVPRGSQETQYF. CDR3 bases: TGTGCCTGGAGTGTACCTCGCGGGAGCCAAGAGACCCAGTACTTC.